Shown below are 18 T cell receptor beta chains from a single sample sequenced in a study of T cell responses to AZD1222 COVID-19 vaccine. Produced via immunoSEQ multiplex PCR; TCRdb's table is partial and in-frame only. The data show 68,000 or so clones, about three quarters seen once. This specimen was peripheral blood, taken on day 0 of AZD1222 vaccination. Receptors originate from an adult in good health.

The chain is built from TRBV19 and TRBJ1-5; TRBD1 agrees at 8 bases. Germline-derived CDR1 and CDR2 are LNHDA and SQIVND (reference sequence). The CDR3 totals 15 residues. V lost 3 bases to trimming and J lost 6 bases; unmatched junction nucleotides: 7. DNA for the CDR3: TGTGCCAGTAGTATTGTTCAGGGGGCAGCTCAGCCCCAGCATTTT. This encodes CASSIVQGAAQPQHF.

The CDR3 sequence is CASSFFVNTEAFF. CDR3 coding DNA: TGTGCCAGCAGTTTTTTTGTGAACACTGAAGCTTTCTTT. This chain joins TRBV6-5 and TRBJ1-1, with D hard to call. V dropped 4 bases and J dropped 0 bases, with 6 bases sitting between them. Germline CDR1 MNHEY, CDR2 SVGAGI. This CDR3 has 13 residues.

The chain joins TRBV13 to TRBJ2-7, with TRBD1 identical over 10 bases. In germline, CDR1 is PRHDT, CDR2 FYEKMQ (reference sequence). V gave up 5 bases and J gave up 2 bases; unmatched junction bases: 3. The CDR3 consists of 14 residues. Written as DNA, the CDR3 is TGTGCCAGCAGCCCAGGGACAGGGGCCTACGAGCAGTACTTC. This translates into CASSPGTGAYEQYF.

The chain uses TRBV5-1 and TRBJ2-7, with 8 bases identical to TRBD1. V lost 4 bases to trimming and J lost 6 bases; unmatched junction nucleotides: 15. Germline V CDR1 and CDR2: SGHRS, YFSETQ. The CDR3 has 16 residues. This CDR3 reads CASSLGRTGSMGEQYF. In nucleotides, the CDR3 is TGCGCCAGCAGCCTGGGTAGGACAGGGTCTATGGGCGAGCAGTACTTC. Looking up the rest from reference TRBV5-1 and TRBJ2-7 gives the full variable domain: KAGVTQTPRYLIKTRGQQVTLSCSPISGHRSVSWYQQTPGQGLQFLFEYFSETQRNKGNFPGRFSGRQFSNSRSEMNVSTLELGDSALYLCASSLGRTGSMGEQYFGPGTRLTVT.

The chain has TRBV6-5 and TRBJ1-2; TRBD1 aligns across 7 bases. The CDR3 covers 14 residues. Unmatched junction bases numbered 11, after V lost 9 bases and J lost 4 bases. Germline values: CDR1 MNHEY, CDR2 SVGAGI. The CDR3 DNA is TGTGCCAGTGTGGTGACAGGGAATTTCTATGGCTACACCTTC. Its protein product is CASVVTGNFYGYTF.

The CDR3 here is CSACVLGGPREAPLHF. CDR3 nucleotides: TGCAGTGCTTGTGTTCTGGGGGGCCCTAGAGAGGCACCCCTCCACTTT. The chain is built from TRBV20-1 and TRBJ1-6; D may be TRBD1 (6 bases). The V gene's germline CDR1 is DFQATT and CDR2 SNEGSKA (reference sequence). The V gene lost 5 bases and the J gene lost 11 bases, with 25 bases spanning the gap. The CDR3 is made up of 16 amino acids.

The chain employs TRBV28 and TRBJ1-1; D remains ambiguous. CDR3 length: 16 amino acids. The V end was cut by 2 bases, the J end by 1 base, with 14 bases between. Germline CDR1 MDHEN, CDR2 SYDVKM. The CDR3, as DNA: TGTGCCAGCAGTTTAGTTGTGACAACGGGGAACACTGAAGCTTTCTTT. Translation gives CASSLVVTTGNTEAFF. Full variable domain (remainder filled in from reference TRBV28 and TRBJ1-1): DVKVTQSSRYLVKRTGEKVFLECVQDMDHENMFWYRQDPGLGLRLIYFSYDVKMKEKGDIPEGYSVSREKKERFSLILESASTNQTSMYLCASSLVVTTGNTEAFFGQGTRLTVV.

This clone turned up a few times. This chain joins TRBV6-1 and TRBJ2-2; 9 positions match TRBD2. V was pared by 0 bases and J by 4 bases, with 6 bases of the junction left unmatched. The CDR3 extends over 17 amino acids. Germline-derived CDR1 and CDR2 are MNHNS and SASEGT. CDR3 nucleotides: TGTGCCAGCAGTGAAGCTGGCGGGGGGGCCTTCACCGGGGAGCTGTTTTTT. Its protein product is CASSEAGGGAFTGELFF.

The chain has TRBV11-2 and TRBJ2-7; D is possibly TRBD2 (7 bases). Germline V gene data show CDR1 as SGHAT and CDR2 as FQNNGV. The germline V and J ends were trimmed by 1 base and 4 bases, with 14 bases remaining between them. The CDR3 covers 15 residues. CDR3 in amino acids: CASSLVGGARYEQYF. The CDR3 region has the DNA TGTGCCAGCAGCTTAGTAGGGGGGGCGCGTTACGAGCAGTACTTC. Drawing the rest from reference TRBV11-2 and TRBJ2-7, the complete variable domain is EAGVAQSPRYKIIEKRQSVAFWCNPISGHATLYWYQQILGQGPKLLIQFQNNGVVDDSQLPKDRFSAERLKGVDSTLKIQPAKLEDSAVYLCASSLVGGARYEQYFGPGTRLTVT.

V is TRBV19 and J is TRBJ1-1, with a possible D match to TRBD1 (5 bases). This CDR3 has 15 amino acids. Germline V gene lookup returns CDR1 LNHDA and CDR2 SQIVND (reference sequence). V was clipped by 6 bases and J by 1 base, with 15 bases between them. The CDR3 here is CASSSIFQGNTEAFF. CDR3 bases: TGTGCCAGTAGCTCGATCTTTCAGGGGAACACTGAAGCTTTCTTT. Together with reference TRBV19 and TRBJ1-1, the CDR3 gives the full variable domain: DGGITQSPKYLFRKEGQNVTLSCEQNLNHDAMYWYRQDPGQGLRLIYYSQIVNDFQKGDIAEGYSVSREKKESFPLTVTSAQKNPTAFYLCASSSIFQGNTEAFFGQGTRLTVV.

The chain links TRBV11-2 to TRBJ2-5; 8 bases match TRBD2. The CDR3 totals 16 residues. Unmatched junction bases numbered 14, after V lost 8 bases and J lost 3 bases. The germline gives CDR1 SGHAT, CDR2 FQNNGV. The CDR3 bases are TGTGCCAGCTACCTCAGAGGGCCGGGGGGGAAAGAGACCCAGTACTTC. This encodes CASYLRGPGGKETQYF.

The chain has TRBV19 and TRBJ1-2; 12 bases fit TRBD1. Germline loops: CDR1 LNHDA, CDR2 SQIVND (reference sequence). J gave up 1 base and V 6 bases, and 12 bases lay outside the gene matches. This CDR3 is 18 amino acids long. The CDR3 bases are TGTGCCAGTAGCCCTGCCACGGGACAGGGGGCGGTTAACTATGGCTACACCTTC. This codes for CASSPATGQGAVNYGYTF. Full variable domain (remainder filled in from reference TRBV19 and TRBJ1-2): DGGITQSPKYLFRKEGQNVTLSCEQNLNHDAMYWYRQDPGQGLRLIYYSQIVNDFQKGDIAEGYSVSREKKESFPLTVTSAQKNPTAFYLCASSPATGQGAVNYGYTFGSGTRLTVV.

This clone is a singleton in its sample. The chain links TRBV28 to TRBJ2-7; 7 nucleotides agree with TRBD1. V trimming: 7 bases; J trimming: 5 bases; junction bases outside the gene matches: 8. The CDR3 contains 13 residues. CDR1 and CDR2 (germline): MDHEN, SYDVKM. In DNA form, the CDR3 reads TGTGCCAGCATAGACAGGGACGCTAACGAGCAGTACTTC. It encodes CASIDRDANEQYF.

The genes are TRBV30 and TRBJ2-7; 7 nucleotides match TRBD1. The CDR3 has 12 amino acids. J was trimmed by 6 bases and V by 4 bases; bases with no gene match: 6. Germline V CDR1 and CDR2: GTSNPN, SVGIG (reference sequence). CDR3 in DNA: TGTGCCTGGAACAGGGGACGAAGCGAGCAGTACTTC. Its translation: CAWNRGRSEQYF.

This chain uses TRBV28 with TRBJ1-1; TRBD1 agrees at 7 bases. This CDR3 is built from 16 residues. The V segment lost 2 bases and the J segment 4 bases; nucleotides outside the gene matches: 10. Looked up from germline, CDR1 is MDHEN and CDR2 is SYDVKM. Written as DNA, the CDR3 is TGTGCCAGCAGTTTAATAATGTCCAGGGGGGGCACTGAAGCTTTCTTT. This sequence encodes CASSLIMSRGGTEAFF.

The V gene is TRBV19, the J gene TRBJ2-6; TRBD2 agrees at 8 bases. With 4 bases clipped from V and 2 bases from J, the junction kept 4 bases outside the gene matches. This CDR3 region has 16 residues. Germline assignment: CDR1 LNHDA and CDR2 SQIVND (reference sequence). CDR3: CASSRISGAGANVLTF. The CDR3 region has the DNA TGTGCCAGTAGTAGAATTAGCGGGGCTGGGGCCAACGTCCTGACTTTC.

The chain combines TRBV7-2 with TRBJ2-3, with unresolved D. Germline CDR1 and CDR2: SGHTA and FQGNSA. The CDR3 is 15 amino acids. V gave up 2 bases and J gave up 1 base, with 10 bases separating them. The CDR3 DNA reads TGTGCCAGCAGCTTAAGAGACTCGGGCACAGATACGCAGTATTTT. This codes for CASSLRDSGTDTQYF.

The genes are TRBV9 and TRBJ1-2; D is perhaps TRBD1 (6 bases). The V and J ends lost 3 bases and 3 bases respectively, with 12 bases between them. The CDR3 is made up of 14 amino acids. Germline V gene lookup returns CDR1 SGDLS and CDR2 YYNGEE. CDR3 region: CASSGNRVDYGYTF. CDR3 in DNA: TGTGCCAGCAGCGGGAACAGGGTGGACTATGGCTACACCTTC.